This T cell receptor (beta chain) was documented in a study of regulatory T cells in long-lasting Graves disease. The sample holds many counts of this clonotype. What it binds is not known. The time point denotes: persistent/refractory GD, antithyroid drugs over 5 years with positive TRAb. Extracted RNA from PBMCs served as the source of the TCR library. General study findings and limits: Persistent patients shared more public clonotypes (roughly 2,800) than new patients (roughly 970).

Through Arm-PCR of CDR3 regions and iRepertoire HTBI primers, TCR beta libraries were built. MiXCR, applied by TCRdb to the multiplex PCR reads, yields one record per CDR3 protein. The sample carries about 310,000 distinct CDR3 sequences, around a fifth recorded once. Sequenced material: peripheral blood mononuclear cells (PBMCs), taken when the disease was refractory, from a patient treated with antithyroid drugs. This TCR came from a female donor with Graves disease.

The chain's CDR3 is CASVSPGTVHEQYF. DNA for the CDR3: TGTGCCAGCGTCTCACCCGGCACTGTCCACGAGCAGTACTTC. V and J are TRBV28 and TRBJ2-7; D gene uncertain. Germline loops: CDR1 MDHEN, CDR2 SYDVKM. Trimming cost V 8 bases and J 5 bases, with 19 bases left between them. The CDR3 consists of 14 residues.